The sequence of this T cell receptor (beta chain) was determined in a study of T cell responses to AZD1222 COVID-19 vaccine (dated by TCRdb to 2020 to 2022). Background for the entire study: TCR sequencing covered 230 or so trial participants: 200 to 210 given two doses of AZD1222 and about 26 given two doses of MenACWY control vaccine. Enrollment into the trials was organized by age into subgroups of 18-55, 56-69 and 70-plus years, and those subgroups contained approximately 160, 26 and 62 TCR-sequenced participants, respectively. Study-level results and caveats: Vaccine-associated CD4 TCRs spanned the whole spike protein, with dominant responses in regions 160-218 and 743-854. No day 14 peak-response samples were available, so repertoires were characterized only after the peak T cell response. In the small 56-69-year group, the increase in depth fell short of significance, most likely because of low power. Epitopes outside the regions mutated in the B.1.351 and B.1.1.7 variants were reportedly recognized by nearly half of the unique spike-specific TCRs. Conclusions about previously exposed vaccinees were limited because only a handful of AZD1222 recipients were SARS-CoV-2 seropositive at baseline. Participants were mostly white British, with more females than males. The authors suggested clonal diversity may have been underestimated. Spike-specific TCR breadth and depth rose significantly after two AZD1222 doses compared with day 0 and with MenACWY recipients.

CDR1 and CDR2 (MNHEY, SMNVEV) derive from the germline V gene (reference sequence). Ends trimmed: V by 3 bases, J by 9 bases; bases unmatched to a gene: 6. The CDR3 runs 14 residues from the cysteine to the phenylalanine. Only CDR3 DNA is held: 42 bases, read in frame from base 1. Taken with the paper, the label for time point translates to: about 28 days (+/-7) after the second vaccine dose. AZD1222 recipients whose second dose came at about 4 weeks and those whose second dose came at about 12 weeks were combined into one group, since spike-specific TCR depth and breadth did not differ between the two schedules. Samples from vaccinated people were obtained from the UK trials COV001 and COV002, which included a single-blind randomized controlled phase 2/3 trial of AZD1222 (ChAdOx1 nCoV-19) in healthy adults. For TCRbeta chain sequencing, PBMC samples were collected from trial participants at day 0 and at day 28 after the second dose.

A word on this clone: It lacks a known antigen. There are no base qualities to consult, and no much larger clone falls within one base.

The CDR3 regions of human TCRbeta chains were analyzed by immunosequencing. The original methods were these. TCRs in the repertoires were matched against a reference library of SARS-CoV-2-specific TCRs that had been generated with the MIRA antigen-specificity platform. Breadth was defined as the fraction of unique TCRs that were SARS-CoV-2-associated, and depth was defined as the fraction of total T cells that were SARS-CoV-2-associated. Using the MIRA data, each spike-specific TCR was mapped to the spike region that the TCR reacts to and placed in a CD4 or CD8 class. Log10-transformed breadth and depth values were compared by one-way ANOVA with Sidak's multiple comparisons tests. TCRdb provides this immuneACCESS table in a form limited to in-frame rearrangements. Some clones are lacking; in checked studies, under half of them reflect an unresolved V gene, and why the rest are absent is not known. The DNA gave D and trimming, while V, J and clone size come from that table. The sample table contains 120,000 or so clones; only one count was recorded for around 90% of them. The ten largest clonotypes hold about 15% of the sample.

This TCR was recovered from an adult who received the AZD1222 COVID-19 vaccine. The source was peripheral blood, collected 28 days after the second AZD1222 dose. Rearrangement joined TRBV27 to TRBJ2-7, with 12 bases matching TRBD2. The nucleotide sequence is TGTGCCAGCAGTTTCAAACTAGCGGGAGGCGGGCAGTACTTC. Translated, it reads CASSFKLAGGGQYF.